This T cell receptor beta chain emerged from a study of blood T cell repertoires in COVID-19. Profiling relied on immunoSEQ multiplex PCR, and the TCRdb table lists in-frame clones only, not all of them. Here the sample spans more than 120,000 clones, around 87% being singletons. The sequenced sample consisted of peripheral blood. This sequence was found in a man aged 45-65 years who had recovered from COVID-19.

CDR3 loop: CASSMEGNSLRAFF. The CDR3 region has the DNA TGTGCCAGTAGTATGGAGGGAAACAGCCTCCGGGCTTTCTTT. The chain recombines TRBV19 with TRBJ1-1; D unclear. V shed 3 bases and J shed 11 bases, with 19 bases lying between them. The CDR3 consists of 14 residues. Germline CDR1 LNHDA, CDR2 SQIVND (reference sequence).